The clone carrying this T cell receptor (beta chain) occurred many times. Its antigen is unknown. CDR1 is SGHTA and CDR2 is FQGNSA in the germline V gene. The CDR3 has 14 amino acids. The V end lost 4 bases, the J end lost 5 bases, and 12 bases lay between the germline ends. TCRdb recomputed calls from the reads with MiXCR, one row per CDR3 protein. The sample lists under 450,000 distinct CDR3 sequences, roughly 36% seen once, with roughly 14% in the top ten. The sample originates from a study of T cell repertoires in cytomegalovirus infection. In the study overall: CMV epitopes in the study were HLA-C-restricted (recently identified) and HLA-B-restricted (well studied). Matching HLA type, along with CMV infection, was indicated by public TCR beta signatures. Study outcomes and limitations: Summed public TCR beta family frequency identified CMV carriers bearing the relevant HLA. HLA-C-restricted, CMV-specific TCR beta clonotypes were dominant ex vivo.

The receptor was derived from a human donor in good health (CMV status not recorded). Some clones in this sample may be carry-over from other donors' samples. The specimen comprised cultured PBMCs, sampled from culture after CMV antigen stimulation. The chain combines TRBV7-2 with TRBJ2-1, with a tentative D call TRBD2 (6 bases). The CDR3 region is CASSSSSANNEQFF. In DNA form, the CDR3 reads TGTGCCAGCAGCTCCTCTAGCGCTAACAATGAGCAGTTCTTC.